This T cell receptor (beta chain) comes out of a study of T cell responses to AZD1222 COVID-19 vaccine. Study results and caveats: Donors in the cohort were predominantly white British and more often female, and clonal diversity was possibly underestimated. Regions 160-218 and 743-854 dominated among vaccine-associated CD4 TCRs spanning spike. Nearly half of unique spike-specific TCRs reportedly avoided B.1.351 and B.1.1.7 mutated regions. Repertoires were collected only later (after the peak T cell response had occurred).

V was pared by 1 base and J by 3 bases, with 9 bases between. This CDR3 is 13 amino acids long. CDR1 GTSNPN and CDR2 SVGIG come from the germline V gene (reference sequence). As regards this clone: The antigen is unknown.

TCRdb's copy holds only in-frame clones and misses some; the assay was immunoSEQ multiplex PCR. This sample has about 94,000 clones; around 89% occur once, and the top ten carry around 10%. The clonotype was recovered from an adult who received the AZD1222 COVID-19 vaccine. The sample was peripheral blood, taken 28 days after the second AZD1222 dose. The chain links TRBV30 to TRBJ1-2, with D unclear. CDR3 sequence: CAWSGNEYYGYTF. The CDR3 coding sequence is TGTGCCTGGAGTGGGAACGAATACTATGGCTACACCTTC.